The clone carrying this T cell receptor (beta chain) was seen only a few times. This sample was taken from a study of T cells in Graves' hyperthyroidism and ophthalmopathy. The TCR beta CDR3 regions underwent amplification using RNA transcripts as the source. The TCR CDR3 first-round RT-PCR relied on the HTBI primer set. TCRdb called the multiplex PCR reads again in MiXCR, with one record for every CDR3 protein. The table shows 270,000 or so distinct CDR3 sequences, with roughly 15% occurring only once. Trimming at V came to 0 bases and at J to 6 bases, leaving 3 bases not matched to a gene. Germline V gene data show CDR1 as SGHRS and CDR2 as YFSETQ. The CDR3 spans 14 residues.

The sequence derives from a woman aged 45 to 65 with Graves' hyperthyroidism that later progressed to Graves' ophthalmopathy. Sequencing used blood. This chain connects TRBV5-1 to TRBJ2-1; 7 bases align to TRBD1. In DNA form, the CDR3 reads TGCGCCAGCAGCTTGGTTCCAGGGGGCAATGAGCAGTTCTTC. Translated, it gives CASSLVPGGNEQFF.